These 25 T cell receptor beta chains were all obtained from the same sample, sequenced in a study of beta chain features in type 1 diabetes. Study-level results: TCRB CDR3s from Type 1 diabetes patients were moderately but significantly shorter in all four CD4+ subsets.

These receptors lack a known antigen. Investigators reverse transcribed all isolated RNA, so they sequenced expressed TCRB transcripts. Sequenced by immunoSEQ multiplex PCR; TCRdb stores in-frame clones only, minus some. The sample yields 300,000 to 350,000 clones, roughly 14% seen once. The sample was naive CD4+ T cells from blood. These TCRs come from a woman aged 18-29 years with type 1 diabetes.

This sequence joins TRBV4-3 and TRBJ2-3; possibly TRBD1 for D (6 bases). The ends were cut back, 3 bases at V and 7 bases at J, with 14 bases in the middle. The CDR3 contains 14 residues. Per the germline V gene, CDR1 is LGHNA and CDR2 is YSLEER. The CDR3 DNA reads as TGCGCCAGCAGCCACCAGGGGCGTGATAATACGCAGTATTTT. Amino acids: CASSHQGRDNTQYF.

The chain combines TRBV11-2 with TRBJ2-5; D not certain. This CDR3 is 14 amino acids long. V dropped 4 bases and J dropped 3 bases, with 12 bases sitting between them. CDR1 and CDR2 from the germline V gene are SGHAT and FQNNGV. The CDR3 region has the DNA TGTGCCAGCAGCTCCCTACCAAGAGAAGAGACCCAGTACTTC. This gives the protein CASSSLPREETQYF.

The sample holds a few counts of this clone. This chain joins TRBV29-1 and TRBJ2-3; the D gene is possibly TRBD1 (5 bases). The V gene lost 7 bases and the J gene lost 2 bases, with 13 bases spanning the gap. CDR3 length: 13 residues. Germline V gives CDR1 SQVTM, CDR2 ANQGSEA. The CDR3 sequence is CSGRQPNTDTQYF. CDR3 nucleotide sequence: TGCAGCGGTAGACAGCCTAACACAGATACGCAGTATTTT.

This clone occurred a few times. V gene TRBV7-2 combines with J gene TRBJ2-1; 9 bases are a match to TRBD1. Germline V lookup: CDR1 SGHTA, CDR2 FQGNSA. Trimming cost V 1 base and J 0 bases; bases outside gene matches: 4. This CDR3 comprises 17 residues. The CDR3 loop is CASSLVGTGSSYNEQFF. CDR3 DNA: TGTGCCAGCAGCTTAGTTGGGACAGGGTCCTCCTACAATGAGCAGTTCTTC.

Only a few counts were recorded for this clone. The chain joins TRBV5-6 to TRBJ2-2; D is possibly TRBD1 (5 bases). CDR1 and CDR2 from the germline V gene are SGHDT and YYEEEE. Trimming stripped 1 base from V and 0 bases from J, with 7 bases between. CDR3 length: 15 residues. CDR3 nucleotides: TGTGCCAGCAGCTTGACAGGTCCGAACACCGGGGAGCTGTTTTTT. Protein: CASSLTGPNTGELFF.

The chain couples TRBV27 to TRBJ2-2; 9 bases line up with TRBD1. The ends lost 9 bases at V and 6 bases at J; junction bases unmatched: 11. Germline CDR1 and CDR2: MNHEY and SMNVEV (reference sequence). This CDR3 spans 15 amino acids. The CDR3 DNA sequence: TGTGCCAGTCGACTAACAGGGGGCGCCGCCGGGGAGCTGTTTTTT. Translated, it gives CASRLTGGAAGELFF.

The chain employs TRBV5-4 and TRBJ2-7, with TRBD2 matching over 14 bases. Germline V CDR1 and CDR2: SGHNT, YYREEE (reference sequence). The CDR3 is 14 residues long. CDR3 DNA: TGTGCCAGCAGCTTGGAGGGACTAGCGGGAGATAAGGACGTC. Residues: CASSLEGLAGDKDV.

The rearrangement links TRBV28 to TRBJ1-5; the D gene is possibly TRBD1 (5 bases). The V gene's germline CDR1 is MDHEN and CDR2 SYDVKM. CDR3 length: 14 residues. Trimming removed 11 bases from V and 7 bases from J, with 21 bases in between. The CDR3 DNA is TGTGCCGGGGCCAGGCAGGGCGCAGTACAGCCCCAGCATTTT. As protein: CAGARQGAVQPQHF.

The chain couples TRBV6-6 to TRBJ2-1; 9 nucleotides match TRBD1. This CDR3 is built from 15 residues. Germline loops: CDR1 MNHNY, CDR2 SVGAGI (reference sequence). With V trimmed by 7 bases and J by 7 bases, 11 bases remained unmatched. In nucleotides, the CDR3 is TGTGCCAGCACCCCAAGGGGGGACAGGGAGAATGAGCAGTTCTTC. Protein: CASTPRGDRENEQFF.

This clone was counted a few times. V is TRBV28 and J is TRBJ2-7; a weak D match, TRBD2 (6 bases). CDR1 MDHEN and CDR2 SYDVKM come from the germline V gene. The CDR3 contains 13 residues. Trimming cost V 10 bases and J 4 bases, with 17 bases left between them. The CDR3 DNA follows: TGTGCCACCCTGCGGGGTAATGGGTACGAGCAGTACTTC. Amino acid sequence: CATLRGNGYEQYF.

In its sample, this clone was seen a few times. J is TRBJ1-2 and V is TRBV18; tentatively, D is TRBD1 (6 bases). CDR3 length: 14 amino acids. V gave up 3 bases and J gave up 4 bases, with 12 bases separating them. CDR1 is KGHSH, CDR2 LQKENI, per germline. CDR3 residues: CASSPMQGPYGYTF. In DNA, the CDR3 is TGTGCCAGCTCACCCATGCAGGGGCCCTATGGCTACACCTTC.

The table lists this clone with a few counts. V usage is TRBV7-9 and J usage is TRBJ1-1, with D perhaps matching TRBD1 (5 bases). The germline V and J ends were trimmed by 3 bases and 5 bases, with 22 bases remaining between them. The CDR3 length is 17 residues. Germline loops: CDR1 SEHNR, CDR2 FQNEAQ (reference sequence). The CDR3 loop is CASSFRRMGPNRTEAFF. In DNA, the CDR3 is TGTGCCAGCAGCTTTAGGCGGATGGGGCCAAACAGGACTGAAGCTTTCTTT.

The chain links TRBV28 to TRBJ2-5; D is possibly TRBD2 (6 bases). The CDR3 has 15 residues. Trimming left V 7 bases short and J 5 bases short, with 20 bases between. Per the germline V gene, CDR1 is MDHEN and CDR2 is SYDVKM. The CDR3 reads CASNTPSTGRETQYF. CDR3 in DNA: TGTGCCAGCAACACCCCCTCCACGGGGAGGGAGACCCAGTACTTC.

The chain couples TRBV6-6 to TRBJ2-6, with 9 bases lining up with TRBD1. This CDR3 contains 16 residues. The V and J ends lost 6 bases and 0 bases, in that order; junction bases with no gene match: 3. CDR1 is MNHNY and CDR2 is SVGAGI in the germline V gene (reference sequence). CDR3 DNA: TGTGCCAGCAGCGGACAGGGGAGCTCTGGGGCCAACGTCCTGACTTTC. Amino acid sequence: CASSGQGSSGANVLTF.

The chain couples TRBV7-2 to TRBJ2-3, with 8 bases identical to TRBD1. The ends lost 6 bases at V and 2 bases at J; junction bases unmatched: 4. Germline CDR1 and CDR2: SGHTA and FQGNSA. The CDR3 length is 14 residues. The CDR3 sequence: CASSSGQVTDTQYF. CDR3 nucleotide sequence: TGTGCCAGCAGTTCGGGACAGGTCACAGATACGCAGTATTTT.

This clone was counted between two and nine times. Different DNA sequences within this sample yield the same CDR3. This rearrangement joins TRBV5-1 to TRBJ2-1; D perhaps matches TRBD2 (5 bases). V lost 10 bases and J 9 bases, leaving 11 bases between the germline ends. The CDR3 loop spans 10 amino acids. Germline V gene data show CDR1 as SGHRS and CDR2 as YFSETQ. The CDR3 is CARKAGEQFF. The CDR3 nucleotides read TGCGCCCGGAAGGCGGGTGAGCAGTTCTTC.

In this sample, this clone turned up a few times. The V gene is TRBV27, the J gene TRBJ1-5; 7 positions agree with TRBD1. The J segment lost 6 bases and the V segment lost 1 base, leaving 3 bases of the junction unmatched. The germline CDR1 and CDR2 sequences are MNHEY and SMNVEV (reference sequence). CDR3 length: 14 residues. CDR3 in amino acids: CASSLLQGTQPQHF. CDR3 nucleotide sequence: TGTGCCAGCAGTTTATTACAGGGGACTCAGCCCCAGCATTTT.

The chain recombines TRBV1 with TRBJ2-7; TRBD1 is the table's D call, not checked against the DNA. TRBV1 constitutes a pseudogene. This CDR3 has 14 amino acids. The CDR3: CTSSLTGQPYEQYV. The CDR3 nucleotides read TGCACCAGCAGCCTCACGGGACAACCCTACGAGCAGTACGTC.

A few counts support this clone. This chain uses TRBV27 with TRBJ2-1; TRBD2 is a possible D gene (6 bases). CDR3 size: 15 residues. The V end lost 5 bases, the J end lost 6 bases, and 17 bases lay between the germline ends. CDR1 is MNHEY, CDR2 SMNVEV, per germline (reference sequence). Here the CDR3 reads CASSPLARKANEQFF. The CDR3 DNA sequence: TGTGCCAGCAGTCCCCTAGCGAGAAAGGCCAATGAGCAGTTCTTC.

The CDR3 DNA reads as TGTGCCAGCAGTTTTGGACAGGGGAGCAATCAGCCCCAGCATTTT. It is translated as CASSFGQGSNQPQHF. The chain links TRBV27 to TRBJ1-5, with 9 bases identical to TRBD1. The trim removed 3 bases at V and 1 base at J, leaving 1 base unmatched. Looked up from germline, CDR1 is MNHEY and CDR2 is SMNVEV (reference sequence). This CDR3 region has 15 residues.

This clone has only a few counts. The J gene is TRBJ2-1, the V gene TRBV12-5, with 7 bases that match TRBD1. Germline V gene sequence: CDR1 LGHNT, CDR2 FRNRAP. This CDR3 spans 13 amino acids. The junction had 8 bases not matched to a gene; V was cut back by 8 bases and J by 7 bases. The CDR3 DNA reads TGTGCTAGTATACAGGGGAGTGGGAATGAGCAGTTCTTC. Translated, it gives CASIQGSGNEQFF.

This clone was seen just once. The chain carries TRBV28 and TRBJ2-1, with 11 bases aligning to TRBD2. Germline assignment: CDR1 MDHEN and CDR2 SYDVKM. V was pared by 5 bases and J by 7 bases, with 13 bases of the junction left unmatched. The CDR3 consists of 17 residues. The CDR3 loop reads CASSVASGRIVGNEQFF. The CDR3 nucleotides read TGTGCCAGCAGTGTAGCTAGCGGGAGGATCGTCGGGAATGAGCAGTTCTTC.

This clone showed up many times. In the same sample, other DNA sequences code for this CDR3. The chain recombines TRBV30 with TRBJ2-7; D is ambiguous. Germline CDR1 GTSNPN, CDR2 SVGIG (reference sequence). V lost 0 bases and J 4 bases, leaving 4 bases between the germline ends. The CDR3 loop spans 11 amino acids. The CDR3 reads CAWSVRYEQYF. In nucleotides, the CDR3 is TGTGCCTGGAGTGTACGGTACGAGCAGTACTTC.

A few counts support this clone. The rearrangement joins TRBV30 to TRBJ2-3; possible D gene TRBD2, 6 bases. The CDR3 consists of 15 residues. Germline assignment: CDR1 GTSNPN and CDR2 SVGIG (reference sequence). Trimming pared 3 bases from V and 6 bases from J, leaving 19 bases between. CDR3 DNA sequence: TGTGCCTGGAGGTCGGGAGCCTCTCCGAGGGATACGCAGTATTTT. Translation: CAWRSGASPRDTQYF.

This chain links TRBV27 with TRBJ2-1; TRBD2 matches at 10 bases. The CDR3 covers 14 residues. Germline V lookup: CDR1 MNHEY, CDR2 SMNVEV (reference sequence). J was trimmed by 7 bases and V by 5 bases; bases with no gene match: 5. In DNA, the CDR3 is TGTGCCAGCAGTCGGACTAGCGGATTTAATGAGCAGTTCTTC. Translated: CASSRTSGFNEQFF.